This T cell receptor beta chain was sequenced in a study of radiotherapy plus CTLA-4 blockade in lung cancer. Assay used: immunoSEQ multiplex PCR; TCRdb lists only in-frame clones, some missing. This table holds 53,000 or so clones, roughly 90% found once. With 1 base clipped from V and 4 bases from J, the junction kept 4 bases outside the gene matches. The CDR3 sequence is 14 residues long. CDR1 is SGHDT and CDR2 is YYEEEE in the germline V gene. In chemo-refractory metastatic non-small-cell lung cancer, patients got ipilimumab CTLA-4 blockade together with focal radiation. The TCR was taken from a human donor with non-small cell lung cancer whose response to radiotherapy plus ipilimumab could not be evaluated. Sequenced here: peripheral blood, sampled from a patient treated with radiotherapy plus ipilimumab. The chain couples TRBV5-6 to TRBJ2-5, with 7 positions matching TRBD2. DNA of the CDR3: TGTGCCAGCAGCTTGTTCTCGGGGGGAGAGACCCAGTACTTC. This codes for CASSLFSGGETQYF.